Included here is one TCR beta chain sequence, with context. This clonotype was observed many times. It lacks a known antigen. No qualities accompany the bases; no much larger clone lies one base away. This sample is drawn from a study of T cells in Graves' hyperthyroidism and ophthalmopathy (dated by TCRdb to 2018 to 2020). At the level of the whole study: Peripheral blood samples were taken at the time of initial diagnosis, prior to any treatment. To identify distinguishing TCR V-J signatures, a discovery cohort of around 100 patients was used, comprising roughly 45 with Graves' ophthalmopathy and some 57 with stable Graves' hyperthyroidism. Prospective prediction of ophthalmopathy was tested in an independent validation cohort consisting of under 20 hyperthyroidism patients and around 16 patients who later progressed to ophthalmopathy. The 95 to 100 discovery patients were randomly divided into training and test sets at a 7:3 ratio. Thyroid tissue and blood T-cell repertoires from more than 5 Graves' hyperthyroidism patients were also compared in the study. After sampling, hyperthyroidism patients received methimazole starting at 30 mg daily, and ophthalmopathy patients received high-dose intravenous methylprednisolone. The paper describes TCR Vbeta CDR3 sequencing of 135 peripheral blood samples, made up of approximately 40 ophthalmopathy patients, approximately 76 hyperthyroidism patients and 17 progressor patients.

Ophthalmopathy patients had moderately to severely active disease, Clinical Activity Score of at least 3, NOSPECS grade of at least 4, and duration under 3 months. The study excluded patients with uncontrolled infections, other autoimmune diseases, pregnancy or lactation. Clinical symptoms, serum thyroxine and TRAb, thyroid ultrasound, and orbital computed tomography formed the basis for the diagnoses. PBMCs were separated from over 9 ml of fresh peripheral blood using Ficoll-Paque density gradient centrifugation. Total RNA was extracted with Trizol reagent, and quality was checked on an Agilent 2100 Bioanalyzer. The research as a whole found: In validation, the model predicted progression to ophthalmopathy with approximately 70% sensitivity and about 72% specificity, a median of about six months before onset. Most expanded thyroid clonotypes (frequency above 0.001) were also detected in blood, suggesting blood repertoires may reflect thyroid immune responses. No statistical method was used to fix the sample size in advance, and group allocation was not hidden from the investigators. A model built on a 13 V-J signature distinguished ophthalmopathy from stable hyperthyroidism, reaching 87.88% sensitivity and about 81% specificity in cross-validation and 80%/75% in testing.

The germline V gene (reference sequence) specifies PRHDT as CDR1 and FYEKMQ as CDR2. The V end loses 2 bases and the J end loses 3 bases, and a stretch of 2 bases separates them. The CDR3 starts with the cysteine, ends with the phenylalanine, and has 12 residues. Just CDR3 DNA is preserved here, 36 bases in frame from base 1. TCR beta CDR3 regions were amplified from RNA transcripts. For the first round of RT-PCR on the TCR CDR3, the HTBI primer set was used together with the Qiagen OneStep RT-PCR kit. The libraries were constructed in a second round of multiplex PCR and then size-selected and purified. The libraries were sequenced on an Illumina HiSeq2000 using paired-end 100 bp reads. The study's own analysis went as follows. SOAPnuke was used to process the raw data, removing reads that contained adapters or uncalled bases, had a mean Phred below 15, or lacked an exact match to the constant primer or identifier. High-quality paired reads were merged with COPE v1.2.5, and unique nucleotide sequences were defined as clonotypes. MiTCR v1.1 was used to align clonotypes to the IMGT TRBV, TRBD and TRBJ reference segments. Only V-J combinations with frequency above 0.0001, covering approximately 99% of repertoires, were analysed. The TCS score was defined as F50 (clonal expansion) divided by E x V (chaos), with BLOSUM62-based TCRdist calculated between CDR3 peptides within each V-J. Welch's t-statistics and random forest reduced 500 to 650 V-J features to some 14, which were used in a naive Bayes classifier (R e1071). TCRdb cleaned the public reads at Q25 with fastp, built clones with MiXCR and kept in-frame beta chains. Every distinct CDR3 protein forms one entry, paired with its most common genes and DNA. The V and J calls here are based on TCRdb, not the publication. The sample table shows approximately 400,000 distinct CDR3 sequences, and more than 12% are seen once. The ten top clones hold approximately 27% of the sample.

This chain joins TRBV13 to TRBJ1-5; there is no confident call for the D gene. The clonotype comes from a man aged 50 or older with Graves' ophthalmopathy. The sequenced sample was blood. In nucleotides, the sequence is TGTGCCAGCAGCTTACACAATCAGCCCCAGCATTTT. The encoded protein is CASSLHNQPQHF.